Below, one T cell receptor beta chain is given with its context. The PBMCs were sourced from fresh peripheral blood (about 10 ml). This record comes from a study of T cells in Graves' hyperthyroidism and ophthalmopathy. The CDR3 is 15 amino acids. The V end was cut by 0 bases, the J end by 4 bases, with 13 bases between. Per germline, CDR1 DFQATT and CDR2 SNEGSKA (reference sequence). Amplification yielded TCR beta CDR3 regions, with RNA transcripts as the source. During a first-round RT-PCR of the TCR CDR3, the HTBI primer set was used. TCRdb recomputed calls from the multiplex PCR reads with MiXCR, one row per CDR3 protein. Of about 600,000 distinct CDR3 sequences listed, approximately 15% are singletons.

Sequences were obtained from blood. The rearrangement joins TRBV20-1 to TRBJ1-5; D not certain. The TCR comes from a woman under 30 with Graves' ophthalmopathy. CDR3: CSARDPTAFNQPQHF. The CDR3 DNA sequence: TGCAGTGCTAGAGATCCTACAGCTTTTAATCAGCCCCAGCATTTT.